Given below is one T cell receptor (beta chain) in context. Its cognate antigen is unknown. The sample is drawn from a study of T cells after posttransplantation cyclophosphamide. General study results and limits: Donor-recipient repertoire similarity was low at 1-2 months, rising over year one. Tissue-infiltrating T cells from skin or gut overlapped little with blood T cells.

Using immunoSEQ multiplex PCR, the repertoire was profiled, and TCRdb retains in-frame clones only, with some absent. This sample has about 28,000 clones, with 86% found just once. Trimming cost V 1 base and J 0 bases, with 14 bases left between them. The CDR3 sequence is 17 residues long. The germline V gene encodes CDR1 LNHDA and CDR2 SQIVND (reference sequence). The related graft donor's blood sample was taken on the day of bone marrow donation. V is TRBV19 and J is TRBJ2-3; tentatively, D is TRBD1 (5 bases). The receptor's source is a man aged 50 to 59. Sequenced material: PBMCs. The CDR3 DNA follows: TGTGCCAGTAGTATAGGAACAGGCGTTCCTAGCACAGATACGCAGTATTTT. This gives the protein CASSIGTGVPSTDTQYF.